These 24 T cell receptor beta chains were all obtained from the same sample, sequenced in a study of blood T cells in healthy people across ages. PCR was performed a second time for about 7 to 12 cycles using a sample-barcoded 5' primer and a J-beta primer mix. From the 5' RACE reads, TCRdb called clonotypes with MiXCR, one entry per CDR3 protein. Of about 1.7 million distinct CDR3 sequences listed, 28% were seen once; the top ten hold around 7.7%. Sequencing used blood. The receptors stem from a woman aged 25 to 39 in good health.

This clonotype was recorded many times. This chain links TRBV5-1 with TRBJ1-2, with a possible D match to TRBD1 (5 bases). This CDR3 region has 15 residues. V gave up 1 base and J gave up 6 bases, with 16 bases separating them. Germline CDR1 reads SGHRS; CDR2 reads YFSETQ. CDR3 protein: CASSLTQGQQHGYTF. CDR3 nucleotide sequence: TGCGCCAGCAGCTTGACGCAGGGTCAGCAGCATGGCTACACCTTC.

Many counts were recorded for this clonotype. This chain connects TRBV4-1 to TRBJ2-4; D not certain. V was pared by 1 base and J by 0 bases, with 7 bases between. CDR1 is MGHRA, CDR2 YSYEKL, per germline. The CDR3 has 15 amino acids. CDR3 in amino acids: CASSQVTLAKNIQYF. The CDR3 coding sequence is TGCGCCAGCAGCCAAGTAACCTTAGCCAAAAACATTCAGTACTTC.

Notes on this clonotype: At one end, the junction sequence differs from germline, possibly due to a read error. This chain joins TRBV29-1 and TRBJ2-1; no reliable D call. CDR1 is SQVTM and CDR2 is ANQGSEA in the germline V gene. There are 13 residues in the CDR3. The DNA for the CDR3 is TGCAGCGTTGAACGGGCAGGTTACATTGAGCAGTTCTTC. It yields the protein CSVERAGYIEQFF.

The CDR3 loop is CSARDEDKETQFF. CDR3 coding DNA: TGCAGTGCTAGAGATGAGGACAAAGAGACCCAGTTCTTC. The chain uses TRBV20-1 and TRBJ2-1, with a weak D call TRBD1 (5 bases). The CDR3 is made up of 13 amino acids. V was cut by 0 bases and J by 13 bases, with 16 bases left in between. Germline values: CDR1 DFQATT, CDR2 SNEGSKA (reference sequence).

The V call is TRBV25-1, the J call TRBJ1-1; 7 nucleotides line up with TRBD1. V lost 6 bases and J lost 7; bases outside the gene matches: 11. The length of the CDR3 is 14 residues. Per the germline V gene, CDR1 is MGHDK and CDR2 is SYGVNS. The CDR3 spells CASSPAQGSIEAFF. The DNA for the CDR3 is TGTGCCAGCAGCCCCGCACAGGGGTCGATTGAAGCTTTCTTT. The whole variable domain, remainder taken from reference TRBV25-1 and TRBJ1-1, is EADIYQTPRYLVIGTGKKITLECSQTMGHDKMYWYQQDPGMELHLIHYSYGVNSTEKGDLSSESTVSRIRTEHFPLTLESARPSHTSQYLCASSPAQGSIEAFFGQGTRLTVV.

This clonotype was detected only a few times. The chain has TRBV7-2 and TRBJ2-7; D unclear. From germline, CDR1 is SGHTA and CDR2 FQGNSA. The CDR3 has 13 amino acids. The V end was cut by 0 bases, the J end by 3 bases, with 6 bases between. In DNA form, the CDR3 reads TGTGCCAGCAGCTTAGCCTTTGACTACGAGCAGTACTTC. Translation: CASSLAFDYEQYF.

In this sample, this clonotype turned up many times. The V call is TRBV5-5, the J call TRBJ2-7; 10 nucleotides match TRBD2. Germline CDR1 is SGHKS and CDR2 is YYEKEE (reference sequence). The V gene end was trimmed by 4 bases and the J gene end by 6 bases; junction bases not matched to a gene: 13. The CDR3 covers 16 residues. The CDR3 is CASSRGGASGSREQYF. The CDR3 DNA reads TGTGCCAGCAGCCGCGGGGGGGCTAGCGGGAGTCGCGAGCAGTACTTC.

The V call is TRBV20-1, the J call TRBJ2-1; 16 nucleotides agree with TRBD2. The CDR3 totals 16 residues. Germline V gene sequence: CDR1 DFQATT, CDR2 SNEGSKA (reference sequence). With 4 bases clipped from V and 4 bases from J, the junction kept 4 bases outside the gene matches. CDR3 protein: CSAKGGLAGGYNEQFF. CDR3 in DNA: TGCAGTGCTAAGGGGGGACTAGCGGGAGGGTACAATGAGCAGTTCTTC.

In regard to this clonotype: A read error is possible here, since a much larger clone lies one base away. The V call is TRBV10-3, the J call TRBJ2-7; D not resolved. Germline CDR1 ENHRY, CDR2 SYGVKD. V lost 5 bases to trimming and J lost 5 bases, with 7 bases between them. The CDR3 loop spans 11 amino acids. This CDR3 reads CAISKLHEQYF. CDR3 DNA sequence: TGTGCCATCAGTAAGCTCCACGAGCAGTACTTC.

The J gene is TRBJ2-7, the V gene TRBV30; 7 nucleotides align to TRBD2. This CDR3 region has 13 residues. Germline loops: CDR1 GTSNPN, CDR2 SVGIG (reference sequence). J gave up 5 bases and V 2 bases, and 6 bases lay outside the gene matches. This chain's CDR3 is CAWSPSGIHEQYF. For the CDR3, the DNA is TGTGCCTGGAGTCCCAGCGGGATCCACGAGCAGTACTTC.

The V and J genes are TRBV3-1 and TRBJ2-1; 11 bases fit TRBD2. The CDR3 has 15 residues. Germline lookup yields CDR1 LGHDT and CDR2 YNNKEL (reference sequence). The junction had 9 bases not matched to a gene; V was cut back by 6 bases and J by 8 bases. The CDR3 nucleotides are TGTGCCAGCAGGAATATAGCGGGGGGGTGTCATGAGCAGTTCTTC. Translation: CASRNIAGGCHEQFF.

This clonotype occurred a few times. The chain recombines TRBV4-1 with TRBJ2-5; 7 bases are a match to TRBD1. J gave up 1 base and V 1 base, and 6 bases lay outside the gene matches. The germline V gene encodes CDR1 MGHRA and CDR2 YSYEKL. The CDR3 loop spans 16 amino acids. CDR3 sequence: CASSQGPGGGQETQYF. DNA for the CDR3: TGCGCCAGCAGCCAAGGGCCAGGGGGTGGCCAAGAGACCCAGTACTTC.

The chain uses TRBV2 and TRBJ1-5; TRBD1 is a possible D gene (6 bases). Germline CDR1 and CDR2: SNHLY and FYNNEI. This CDR3 contains 13 residues. V was clipped by 9 bases and J by 3 bases, with 12 bases between them. In DNA form, the CDR3 reads TGTGCCAGTGAGGGACAACCCAATCAGCCCCAGCATTTT. Amino acid sequence: CASEGQPNQPQHF.

As to this clonotype: One junction end disagrees with the germline gene, perhaps due to a read error. The CDR3 spells CASSTGRDNYGCTF. The CDR3 DNA sequence: TGCGCCAGCAGCACTGGCCGGGATAACTATGGCTGCACCTTC. The chain employs TRBV5-1 and TRBJ1-2; D gene uncertain. The V gene's germline CDR1 is SGHRS and CDR2 YFSETQ. This CDR3 has 14 amino acids.

This clonotype showed up just a few times. The chain combines TRBV10-2 with TRBJ2-5; perhaps TRBD1 as D (5 bases). Trimming pared 3 bases from V and 7 bases from J, leaving 15 bases between. The CDR3 totals 14 residues. Germline V gives CDR1 WSHSY, CDR2 SAAADI. The CDR3 DNA reads TGCGCCAGCAGTGAACGACAGCCCGGCGGGACCCAGTACTTC. This codes for CASSERQPGGTQYF.

This clonotype was picked up a small number of times. This chain links TRBV18 with TRBJ1-4; 7 nucleotides match TRBD1. V gave up 4 bases and J gave up 5 bases; unmatched junction bases: 7. The CDR3 runs 15 residues. CDR1 and CDR2 (germline): KGHSH, LQKENI. CDR3 amino acids: CASSREGTENEKLFF. CDR3 nucleotide sequence: TGTGCCAGCTCACGAGAGGGGACAGAGAATGAAAAACTGTTTTTT.

This clonotype was observed a single time. The chain combines TRBV4-1 with TRBJ1-1; D possibly corresponds to TRBD1 (6 bases). CDR3 length: 16 residues. The V gene's germline CDR1 is MGHRA and CDR2 YSYEKL. V lost 2 bases, J lost 1 base, and 14 bases lay in between. The CDR3 is CASSQREQGWNTEAFF. The CDR3 region has the DNA TGCGCCAGCAGCCAACGGGAACAGGGATGGAACACTGAAGCTTTCTTT.

The gene calls are TRBV25-1 and TRBJ1-2, with D tentatively TRBD1 (5 bases). Germline V gene lookup returns CDR1 MGHDK and CDR2 SYGVNS. CDR3 size: 14 residues. V dropped 8 bases and J dropped 2 bases, with 15 bases sitting between them. The CDR3 loop reads CASQTAETNYGYTF. CDR3 DNA sequence: TGTGCCAGCCAGACAGCAGAAACGAACTATGGCTACACCTTC.

This clonotype was found many times. The chain has TRBV29-1 and TRBJ2-7; 10 positions match TRBD2. Unmatched junction bases numbered 7, after V lost 2 bases and J lost 9 bases. CDR3 length equals 13 residues. Germline CDR1 SQVTM, CDR2 ANQGSEA. Here the CDR3 reads CSVEPSGSLGQYF. DNA of the CDR3: TGCAGCGTTGAACCTAGCGGGAGTTTAGGGCAGTACTTC.

The rearrangement joins TRBV27 to TRBJ1-1; TRBD1 aligns across 7 bases. The CDR3 contains 15 residues. Germline V gene data show CDR1 as MNHEY and CDR2 as SMNVEV (reference sequence). V trimming: 6 bases; J trimming: 0 bases; junction bases outside the gene matches: 7. The CDR3 coding sequence is TGTGCCAGCAGCGGACAGGACCCTATGAACACTGAAGCTTTCTTT. Amino acids: CASSGQDPMNTEAFF.

Concerning this clonotype: A junction end diverges from the germline sequence, so it may reflect a read error. This rearrangement joins TRBV4-1 to TRBJ2-1, with 9 bases matching TRBD1. Germline V gene lookup returns CDR1 MGHRA and CDR2 YSYEKL. This CDR3 contains 16 residues. In nucleotides, the CDR3 is TGCACCAGCAGCCAAGGTTGGGGACAGGGTTTTAATGAGCAGTTCTTC. Translating gives CTSSQGWGQGFNEQFF.

As to this clonotype: The junction departs from the called germline gene at one end, perhaps through a read error. V usage is TRBV3-1 and J usage is TRBJ2-3; D tentatively reads TRBD1 or TRBD2 (5 bases each). The CDR3 extends over 16 amino acids. Germline V CDR1 and CDR2: LGHDT, YNNKEL (reference sequence). CDR3 sequence: CASGQRWGSGTDTQYF. The CDR3 bases are TGTGCCAGCGGCCAACGCTGGGGGTCTGGCACAGATACGCAGTATTTT.

This clonotype was detected only a few times. This chain links TRBV4-3 with TRBJ2-7; 8 bases are shared with TRBD2. Losses at the gene ends were 9 bases for V and 7 bases for J; bases not matched to a gene: 17. Germline CDR1 LGHNA, CDR2 YSLEER. This CDR3 region has 15 residues. The CDR3 protein is CARRGALLSWNEQYF. The CDR3 DNA follows: TGCGCCAGGCGGGGGGCGCTCCTATCCTGGAATGAGCAGTACTTC.

The chain carries TRBV12-3 or TRBV12-4 and TRBJ2-3, with TRBD2 matching 13 bases. Trimming took 3 bases from V and 5 from J; bases not matched to a gene: 11. The CDR3 consists of 18 residues. The CDR3 is CASSLGGLAGVEEDTQYF. Written as DNA, the CDR3 is TGTGCCAGCAGTTTGGGTGGACTAGCGGGAGTGGAGGAAGATACGCAGTATTTT.